The clone carrying this T cell receptor beta chain appeared once. These data belong to a study of cytomegalovirus exposure and HLA in healthy donors. There are 15 residues in the CDR3. Per the germline V gene, CDR1 is SGDLS and CDR2 is YYNGEE. V was clipped by 3 bases and J by 4 bases; unmatched bases: 4. PCR employed 60 Vbeta and 13 Jbeta primers. Only in-frame clones appear in the TCRdb table, and some are missing; sequencing was by immunoSEQ multiplex PCR. The sample carries some 130,000 clones, just under 80% recorded once. Specimen: PBMCs. The J gene is TRBJ2-1, the V gene TRBV9, with 10 bases lining up with TRBD2. This sequence originates from a male donor in good health and CMV-seronegative. The CDR3 reads CASSAGLAEYNEQFF. CDR3 bases: TGTGCCAGCAGCGCCGGACTAGCGGAGTACAATGAGCAGTTCTTC. The full variable domain, its missing parts supplied by reference TRBV9 and TRBJ2-1, is DSGVTQTPKHLITATGQRVTLRCSPRSGDLSVYWYQQSLDQGLQFLIQYYNGEERAKGNILERFSAQQFPDLHSELNLSSLELGDSALYFCASSAGLAEYNEQFFGPGTRLTVL.